This T cell receptor (beta chain) derives from a study of T-cell reconstitution after alpha-beta-depleted transplantation in children. Study conclusions and caveats: Fresh T-cell production supplied most of the T-cell counts and diversity seen one year after transplant. Some patients' high day-60 TCRbeta diversity was traced to surviving recipient T cells and thymic progenitors. By about two months after transplant, alpha-beta T cells reportedly arose from several hundred graft clones that had expanded.

Preparation of the TCRbeta library involved a method that used unique molecular identifiers. One entry per CDR3 protein results from TCRdb running MiXCR on the PCR reads. The sample holds 280,000 or so distinct CDR3 sequences, approximately 10% seen once. The CDR3 runs to 15 residues. V gave up 6 bases and J gave up 3 bases, with 15 bases separating them. This clonotype showed up many times. Its specificity is unknown. This chain joins TRBV12-3 or TRBV12-4 and TRBJ2-1; D is unresolved. This specimen consisted of peripheral blood, obtained 180 days after TCRalphabeta/CD19-depleted stem cell transplant. The receptor comes from a male patient aged 2-10 years who had a stem cell transplant for chronic granulomatous disease, so the T cells may come from the graft donor. The CDR3 DNA reads TGTGCCAGCAGGGAAACCCTTCCCAACTACAATGAGCAGTTCTTC. Amino acids: CASRETLPNYNEQFF.